One sample yielded the 13 T cell receptor beta chains listed below, sequenced in a study of PD-L1 blockade in urothelial cancer. TCRdb's table, derived via immunoSEQ multiplex PCR, lists solely in-frame clones and lacks some. Here the sample spans around 87,000 clones, approximately 87% being singletons. Sample time point: peripheral blood 6 weeks after treatment start. Source: PBMCs, taken around atezolizumab (anti-PD-L1) treatment. Every receptor here comes from a man aged 65-85 years with urothelial cancer.

The rearrangement uses TRBV4-3 and TRBJ2-7; D may be TRBD2 (6 bases). V was pared by 0 bases and J by 2 bases, with 17 bases between. Germline CDR1 reads LGHNA; CDR2 reads YSLEER. The CDR3 is made up of 17 amino acids. CDR3 nucleotides: TGCGCCAGCAGCCAAGATATGGGCGGGGCAGGGACCTACGAGCAGTACTTC. Translating gives CASSQDMGGAGTYEQYF.

The chain is built from TRBV2 and TRBJ1-2; 10 bases agree with TRBD1. CDR3 size: 14 residues. The V segment lost 6 bases and the J segment 8 bases; nucleotides outside the gene matches: 9. The germline V gene encodes CDR1 SNHLY and CDR2 FYNNEI. For the CDR3, the DNA is TGTGCCAGCAGAGGGGGACAGGGGATTGGAGGCTACACCTTC. Its protein product is CASRGGQGIGGYTF. The complete variable domain, with remaining parts taken from reference TRBV2 and TRBJ1-2, reads EPEVTQTPSHQVTQMGQEVILRCVPISNHLYFYWYRQILGQKVEFLVSFYNNEISEKSEIFDDQFSVERPDGSNFTLKIRSTKLEDSAMYFCASRGGQGIGGYTFGSGTRLTVV.

The chain couples TRBV6-6 to TRBJ2-5; 15 bases fit TRBD2. The CDR3 covers 16 residues. CDR1 and CDR2 (germline): MNHNY, SVGAGI (reference sequence). Trimming removed 5 bases from V and 5 bases from J; junction bases left unmatched: 6. The chain's CDR3 is CASSSRTSGGAETQYF. CDR3 DNA: TGTGCCAGCAGTAGCCGGACTAGCGGGGGGGCGGAGACCCAGTACTTC.

With respect to this clone: The sample carries other DNA sequences with the same CDR3. V gene TRBV7-2 combines with J gene TRBJ2-1; 9 bases fit TRBD1. Germline-derived CDR1 and CDR2 are SGHTA and FQGNSA. The CDR3 loop spans 15 amino acids. Trimming removed 4 bases from V and 4 bases from J; junction bases left unmatched: 5. DNA for the CDR3: TGTGCCAGCAGCTCGGGACAGGGCGGGTACAATGAGCAGTTCTTC. Its protein product is CASSSGQGGYNEQFF.

This chain links TRBV5-4 with TRBJ2-2; TRBD2 matches 7 bases. The V gene end was trimmed by 4 bases and the J gene end by 4 bases; junction bases not matched to a gene: 10. The germline V gene has CDR1 SGHNT and CDR2 YYREEE (reference sequence). The CDR3 totals 16 residues. The CDR3: CASSPGGREGTGELFF. The CDR3 nucleotides are TGTGCCAGCAGCCCCGGAGGGAGGGAGGGCACCGGGGAGCTGTTTTTT.

J is TRBJ1-1 and V is TRBV7-9; no clear D gene. V lost 0 bases, J lost 1 base, and 6 bases lay in between. In germline, CDR1 is SEHNR, CDR2 FQNEAQ (reference sequence). The CDR3 length is 14 residues. The CDR3 bases are TGTGCCAGCAGCTTAGCCTCCAGGAACACTGAAGCTTTCTTT. Its protein product is CASSLASRNTEAFF.

The rearrangement joins TRBV27 to TRBJ1-2, with 10 bases fitting TRBD1. V gave up 8 bases and J gave up 1 base; unmatched junction bases: 10. Germline CDR1 reads MNHEY; CDR2 reads SMNVEV (reference sequence). The CDR3 sequence is 16 residues long. CDR3 region: CASRPIGQGGNYGYTF. CDR3 nucleotide sequence: TGTGCCAGCCGTCCAATCGGACAGGGGGGTAACTATGGCTACACCTTC.

This clone was seen only once. V is TRBV7-8 and J is TRBJ2-1, with 11 bases that match TRBD2. The length of the CDR3 is 16 residues. J was trimmed by 8 bases and V by 1 base; bases with no gene match: 7. The germline V gene has CDR1 SGHVS and CDR2 FQNEAQ. DNA of the CDR3: TGTGCCAGCAGCTTAGAGGGTAGCGGGAGGGCCGATGAGCAGTTCTTC. Translated, it gives CASSLEGSGRADEQFF.

The chain joins TRBV11-1 to TRBJ2-3; D is perhaps TRBD2 (5 bases). This CDR3 spans 17 amino acids. V was trimmed by 5 bases and J by 3 bases, leaving 21 bases between them. Germline CDR1 reads SGHAT; CDR2 reads FQDESV (reference sequence). For the CDR3, the DNA is TGTGCCAGCAGCACCAAAATAACCGGGGATGGAACAGATACGCAGTATTTT. Residues: CASSTKITGDGTDTQYF.

The chain links TRBV5-6 to TRBJ1-5; weak D call: TRBD1 (5 bases). The CDR3 totals 14 residues. Trimming removed 0 bases at V and 5 bases at J, with 9 bases between. Germline CDR1 is SGHDT and CDR2 is YYEEEE. The CDR3 protein is CASSLAQGDQPQHF. The CDR3 DNA reads as TGTGCCAGCAGCTTGGCGCAGGGTGATCAGCCCCAGCATTTT.

Notes on this clone: Germline is not matched at one junction end, which may reflect a read error. The chain recombines TRBV6-5 with TRBJ1-2, with D possibly being TRBD1 (5 bases). There are 11 residues in the CDR3. Germline CDR1 reads MNHEY; CDR2 reads SVGAGI. CDR3 in amino acids: CASSGIGQTHF. The CDR3 nucleotides read TGTGCCAGCAGTGGGATCGGACAAACGCACTTC.

This clone was detected only a few times. The rearrangement links TRBV5-1 to TRBJ2-5; maybe TRBD1 (6 bases). Germline V gives CDR1 SGHRS, CDR2 YFSETQ. Trimming stripped 4 bases from V and 2 bases from J, with 12 bases between. There are 14 residues in the CDR3. Here the CDR3 reads CASSPGTQQETQYF. The CDR3 DNA reads TGCGCCAGCAGCCCGGGGACACAGCAAGAGACCCAGTACTTC.

The chain uses TRBV4-2 and TRBJ2-7; tentatively, D is TRBD2 (5 bases). This CDR3 is 15 amino acids long. Trimming pared 4 bases from V and 3 bases from J, leaving 16 bases between. In germline, CDR1 is LGHNA, CDR2 YNFKEQ. CDR3 protein: CASSPERVARYEQYF. The DNA for the CDR3 is TGTGCCAGCAGCCCGGAGAGGGTGGCTCGCTACGAGCAGTACTTC.